This TCR beta chain comes out of a study of blood T cell repertoires in COVID-19. In the study overall: Acute and convalescent COVID-19 specimens originated in the United States, Italy and Spain. PBMCs, B-cell-depleted T cells, or T cells were the source of the cDNA or gDNA that made up the material.

How the authors handled the data: Nucleated cell counts were estimated from reference gene primer amplification. Measured with immunoSEQ multiplex PCR; TCRdb has only the in-frame clones, and not every one. V and J calls and clone size are those listed in that table; D and trimming were worked out from the DNA. The sample carries just over 300,000 clones, about nine tenths recorded once. V was cut by 3 bases and J by 7 bases, with 16 bases left in between. This CDR3 is built from 15 residues. The germline CDR1 and CDR2 sequences are DFQATT and SNEGSKA (reference sequence). This chain joins TRBV20-1 and TRBJ1-6; D is ambiguous. Material for sequencing was peripheral blood. The receptor was isolated from a man in his late teens or twenties with active or convalescent COVID-19. The CDR3: CSASPSGLRNSPLHF. The CDR3 DNA sequence: TGCAGTGCTAGTCCGTCAGGCCTACGAAATTCACCCCTCCACTTT.